This T cell receptor (beta chain) came from a study of blood T cell repertoires in COVID-19 (TCRdb year 2020). General notes on the study: The collaborator samples originated in the United States, Italy and Spain and spanned the acute and convalescent phases of COVID-19. A de-identified subject ID, COVID-19 status, age in years and sex were almost always included in the sample metadata. Where available, HLA class I and class II types were taken from metadata supplied by the sample provider and were not determined by assay-based typing. The repertoires were released in a freely available public database intended as a resource for research on the immune response to SARS-CoV-2. Samples came from the ongoing ImmuneRACE study (first 160 participants) plus 1,254 subjects from 6 global collaborators. Deeply sampled blood TCRbeta repertoires from subjects exposed to, actively infected with, or recovered from COVID-19 were included in the dataset. The prospective study material was composed of cDNA or gDNA derived from T cells, B-cell-depleted T cells, or PBMCs. Results the study describes overall, beyond this receptor: How much clinical and demographic metadata was included differed by source and by participant, and the metadata was provided uncurated.

Each collaborating institution followed its own protocols to collect whole blood in K2EDTA tubes. Collaborator samples were shipped for TCRbeta analysis as frozen whole blood, isolated PBMCs, or DNA extracted from either sample type. Including the terminal cysteine and phenylalanine, the CDR3 comprises 15 residues. Only the CDR3 DNA is retained, 45 bases long and in frame from the first base. CDR1 and CDR2, per the germline V gene, are MNHEY and SVGEGT. Clipping removes 4 bases from V and 2 bases from J, with 3 as the unmatched junction base count. This clone appeared once. Its antigen specificity is not known. Qualities for individual bases were not recorded, and no much larger clone is one base off. TCRbeta CDR3 regions were amplified from genomic DNA using the immunoSEQ Assay, a bias-controlled multiplex PCR. The original methods were these. The number of nucleated cells in each sample was estimated from the amplification of reference gene primers within the assay. Sequence reads were collapsed and filtered to measure the absolute abundance of every unique TCRbeta CDR3 rearrangement. Productive Simpson clonality was computed per sample as the square root of Simpson's diversity index over productive rearrangements. Held by TCRdb, this immuneACCESS table contains in-frame sequences only and omits some clones. Under half of the omission traces to an unresolved V gene where checked; the cause of the rest is unknown. V, J and clone size reflect that table, while D and trimming were determined from the DNA. The sample has more than 45,000 clones on record, roughly 85% of them singletons. Clones ranked in the top ten supply around 2.7% of the sample.

Sequenced: peripheral blood. The sequence derives from a man at least 80 years old with acute or convalescent COVID-19. This sequence uses TRBV6-2 or TRBV6-3 and TRBJ2-2; TRBD1 lines up with 8 middle nucleotides. The DNA reads as follows: TGTGCCAGCAGTTTCACAGGGGGTAACACCGGGGAGCTGTTTTTT. Its product reads: CASSFTGGNTGELFF.